These 8 T cell receptor beta chains were sequenced from one sample in a study of CD8+CD57+ T cells in acquired aplastic anemia. Before being chosen for sequencing, patients had shown CD8+CD57+ cell expansion by flow cytometry. Both TCR beta VDJ combination and CDR3 sequence profiling were carried out. Genomic DNA was the template for this profiling. Via MiXCR, TCRdb re-called the reads, giving one row per CDR3 protein. This table has roughly 80,000 distinct CDR3 sequences, about 70% appearing once. The sample taken for sequencing was sorted CD4+, CD8+, or CD8+CD57+ T cells (not recorded which) from PBMCs. The receptors stem from a human donor with aplastic anemia.

This clonotype was seen only once. The CDR3 DNA reads TGCGCCAGCAGTGTATTCGGGGGAACTGAAGCTTTCTTT. Protein: CASSVFGGTEAFF. The J gene is TRBJ1-1, the V gene TRBV10-2, with D possibly TRBD1 on 5 matching bases. This CDR3 region has 13 residues. The V gene lost 4 bases and the J gene lost 5 bases, with 11 bases spanning the gap. Per the germline V gene, CDR1 is WSHSY and CDR2 is SAAADI.

This clonotype was observed at least ten times. This chain connects TRBV7-8 to TRBJ2-5, with D possibly being TRBD1 (6 bases). The germline gives CDR1 SGHVS, CDR2 FQNEAQ. There are 15 residues in the CDR3. The V and J ends lost 7 bases and 2 bases respectively, with 17 bases between them. The CDR3 reads CASTGTWTEQETQYF. CDR3 DNA sequence: TGTGCCAGCACGGGCACATGGACAGAGCAAGAGACCCAGTACTTC.

The V and J genes are TRBV15 and TRBJ1-4; TRBD1 might be the D (5 bases). CDR1 LNHNV and CDR2 YYDKDF come from the germline V gene (reference sequence). The CDR3 has 14 residues. V was trimmed by 6 bases and J by 0 bases, leaving 8 bases between them. Here the CDR3 reads CATRIQATNEKLFF. The DNA of the CDR3 is TGTGCCACCAGGATACAGGCAACTAATGAAAAACTGTTTTTT.

Remarks on this clonotype: Being one base from a much bigger clone, this may be a read error. V usage is TRBV19 and J usage is TRBJ1-2, with D hard to call. Germline CDR1 reads LNHDA; CDR2 reads SQIVND (reference sequence). This CDR3 contains 13 residues. CDR3 protein: CASSISDNYGYAF. CDR3 sequence (DNA): TGTGCCAGTAGTATTTCGGATAACTATGGCTACGCCTTC.

The gene calls are TRBV10-3 and TRBJ2-7; D is undetermined. CDR3 length: 14 residues. V was pared by 3 bases and J by 0 bases, with 9 bases between. Germline CDR1 ENHRY, CDR2 SYGVKD. The CDR3 DNA reads as TGTGCCATCAGTGACTCGGACCGCTCCTACGAGCAGTACTTC. Amino acid sequence: CAISDSDRSYEQYF.

This clonotype appeared a few times. Here the CDR3 DNA reads TGTGCCAGCAGCTTGGGGACACGCGCTTTCTTT. Its protein is CASSLGTRAFF. The chain links TRBV5-6 to TRBJ1-1, with D perhaps TRBD1 (5 bases). CDR3 length equals 11 residues. Deletions cut 0 bases from V and 11 bases from J, with 8 bases between. CDR1 and CDR2 (germline): SGHDT, YYEEEE.

The chain is built from TRBV20-1 and TRBJ2-1; D ambiguous. This CDR3 is built from 13 residues. CDR1 and CDR2 (germline): DFQATT, SNEGSKA (reference sequence). V shed 4 bases and J shed 9 bases, with 16 bases lying between them. The CDR3 loop is CSAINGPMGEQFF. The CDR3 bases are TGCAGTGCTATCAATGGTCCCATGGGTGAGCAGTTCTTC.

V and J are TRBV19 and TRBJ2-7; the D gene is possibly TRBD1 (5 bases). V lost 1 base and J 5 bases, leaving 15 bases between the germline ends. The CDR3 extends over 15 amino acids. The germline CDR1 and CDR2 sequences are LNHDA and SQIVND (reference sequence). CDR3 protein: CASSIADTELHEQYF. The CDR3 DNA sequence: TGTGCCAGTAGTATAGCGGACACCGAGCTTCACGAGCAGTACTTC.